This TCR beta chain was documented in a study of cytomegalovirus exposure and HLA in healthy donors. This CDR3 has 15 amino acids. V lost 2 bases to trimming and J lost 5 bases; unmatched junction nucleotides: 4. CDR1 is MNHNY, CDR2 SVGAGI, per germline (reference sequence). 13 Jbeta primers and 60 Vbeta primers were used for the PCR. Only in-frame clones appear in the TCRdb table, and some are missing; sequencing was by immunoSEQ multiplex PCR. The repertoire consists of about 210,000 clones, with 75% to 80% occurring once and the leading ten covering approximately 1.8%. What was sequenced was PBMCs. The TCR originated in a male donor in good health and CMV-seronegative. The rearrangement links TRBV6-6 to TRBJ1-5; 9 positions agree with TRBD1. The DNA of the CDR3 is TGTGCCAGCAGTTACGGGACAGGGATGGATCAGCCCCAGCATTTT. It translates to CASSYGTGMDQPQHF.